Below are 25 T cell receptor beta chains sequenced from a single sample in a study of tumor-infiltrating lymphocytes in localized non-small cell lung cancer. The repertoire was sequenced with immunoSEQ multiplex PCR; TCRdb's copy has only in-frame clones and lacks some. The top ten hold under 20% of the sample, which has 9,900 or so clones, around 74% seen once. The sample consisted of uninvolved lung tissue not adjacent to the tumor. These receptors were taken from a human donor with non-small cell lung cancer.

The rearrangement links TRBV6-1 to TRBJ2-5; D uncertain. Germline V gene lookup returns CDR1 MNHNS and CDR2 SASEGT. The CDR3 has 11 amino acids. V lost 5 bases to trimming and J lost 4 bases, with 5 bases between them. In DNA form, the CDR3 reads TGTGCCAGCAGTTACGGAGAGACCCAGTACTTC. Encoded protein: CASSYGETQYF.

The rearrangement links TRBV4-3 to TRBJ2-3; D call uncertain. The CDR3 extends over 15 amino acids. Trimming took 1 base from V and 3 from J, leaving 11 bases between them. The germline gives CDR1 LGHNA, CDR2 YSLEER. As DNA, the CDR3 is TGCGCCAGCAGCCAAGGATCCTTGGATACAGATACGCAGTATTTT. It encodes CASSQGSLDTDTQYF.

A single count supports this clone. In nucleotides, the CDR3 is TGTGCCAGTAGTATAGGAAGCGGGGGACCCACAGATACGCAGTATTTT. Translating gives CASSIGSGGPTDTQYF. The V call is TRBV19, the J call TRBJ2-3; 8 bases line up with TRBD2. In germline, CDR1 is LNHDA, CDR2 SQIVND (reference sequence). Trimming at V came to 1 base and at J to 2 bases, leaving 5 bases not matched to a gene. This CDR3 spans 16 amino acids.

The V gene is TRBV5-4, the J gene TRBJ2-7; no clear D. The CDR3 consists of 13 residues. Germline V gene data show CDR1 as SGHNT and CDR2 as YYREEE (reference sequence). V gave up 4 bases and J gave up 5 bases, with 13 bases separating them. The CDR3 DNA sequence: TGTGCCAGCAGCCCGAAGGCAGCGAACGAGCAGTACTTC. Translating gives CASSPKAANEQYF.

V usage is TRBV28 and J usage is TRBJ2-5, with a weak D call TRBD2 (7 bases). V was cut by 3 bases and J by 5 bases, with 10 bases left in between. The germline gives CDR1 MDHEN, CDR2 SYDVKM. CDR3 size: 13 residues. CDR3 loop: CASSFWGGETQYF. The CDR3 bases are TGTGCCAGCAGTTTCTGGGGGGGCGAGACCCAGTACTTC. The full variable domain, rest sourced from reference TRBV28 and TRBJ2-5, is DVKVTQSSRYLVKRTGEKVFLECVQDMDHENMFWYRQDPGLGLRLIYFSYDVKMKEKGDIPEGYSVSREKKERFSLILESASTNQTSMYLCASSFWGGETQYFGPGTRLLVL.

The chain carries TRBV2 and TRBJ2-6, with D unclear. This CDR3 has 14 residues. CDR1 and CDR2 (germline): SNHLY, FYNNEI. The V gene lost 6 bases and the J gene lost 13 bases, with 19 bases spanning the gap. CDR3 protein: CASRELPPGQVLTF. CDR3 coding DNA: TGTGCCAGCAGGGAGCTCCCCCCGGGCCAAGTCCTGACTTTC.

This chain joins TRBV19 and TRBJ1-4; the D gene is possibly TRBD1 (6 bases). The CDR3 runs to 14 residues. Germline V gives CDR1 LNHDA, CDR2 SQIVND (reference sequence). V was trimmed by 5 bases and J by 4 bases, leaving 11 bases between them. The CDR3 loop is CASSRTDSNEKLFF. In nucleotides, the CDR3 is TGTGCCAGTAGTCGTACGGACAGTAATGAAAAACTGTTTTTT. Based on the CDR3 plus reference TRBV19 and TRBJ1-4, the full variable domain is DGGITQSPKYLFRKEGQNVTLSCEQNLNHDAMYWYRQDPGQGLRLIYYSQIVNDFQKGDIAEGYSVSREKKESFPLTVTSAQKNPTAFYLCASSRTDSNEKLFFGSGTQLSVL.

This chain links TRBV29-1 with TRBJ2-7, with 9 nucleotides matching TRBD2. The CDR3 consists of 14 residues. CDR1 and CDR2 (germline): SQVTM, ANQGSEA. V dropped 4 bases and J dropped 3; count of bases not matched to a gene: 7. This CDR3 is CSVALSGSSYEQYF. The CDR3 DNA follows: TGCAGCGTTGCCCTTAGCGGGAGTAGCTACGAGCAGTACTTC.

The chain employs TRBV4-2 and TRBJ1-2; 8 bases map to TRBD1. Looked up from germline, CDR1 is LGHNA and CDR2 is YNFKEQ. With V trimmed by 4 bases and J by 5 bases, 3 bases remained unmatched. This CDR3 is built from 13 residues. CDR3: CASSPTGVYGYTF. The CDR3 nucleotides are TGTGCCAGCAGCCCGACAGGGGTGTATGGCTACACCTTC.

The chain employs TRBV6-6 and TRBJ1-5; a possible D gene is TRBD1 (5 bases). The germline gives CDR1 MNHNY, CDR2 SVGAGI (reference sequence). The CDR3 spans 14 residues. V shed 6 bases and J shed 8 bases, with 17 bases lying between them. CDR3 bases: TGTGCCAGCAGGGACGGGGGGGGTGGGGAGCCCCAGCATTTT. Translating it yields CASRDGGGGEPQHF.

This clone was seen only a few times. V and J are TRBV11-3 and TRBJ2-3; 8 nucleotides match TRBD2. The trim removed 6 bases at V and 6 bases at J, leaving 8 bases unmatched. CDR1 and CDR2 from the germline V gene are SGHNT and YENEEA. The CDR3 contains 14 residues. CDR3 coding DNA: TGTGCCAGCAGTCTGAGCGGGGGAGGGGATACGCAGTATTTT. Its protein product is CASSLSGGGDTQYF.

The chain employs TRBV27 and TRBJ2-7; 10 bases align to TRBD2. The V gene end was trimmed by 1 base and the J gene end by 5 bases; junction bases not matched to a gene: 17. CDR3 size: 19 residues. In germline, CDR1 is MNHEY, CDR2 SMNVEV (reference sequence). CDR3 residues: CASSLFGGWRLAGEHEQYF. The CDR3 coding sequence is TGTGCCAGCAGTTTATTTGGGGGATGGCGCCTAGCGGGAGAACACGAGCAGTACTTC.

V is TRBV7-6 and J is TRBJ2-1, with 7 bases that match TRBD2. Germline loops: CDR1 SGHVS, CDR2 FNYEAQ. The V segment lost 5 bases and the J segment 4 bases; nucleotides outside the gene matches: 5. The CDR3 contains 14 residues. This CDR3 is CASSRGRGYNEQFF. In DNA form, the CDR3 reads TGTGCCAGCAGCCGGGGGAGGGGATACAATGAGCAGTTCTTC.

This chain connects TRBV19 to TRBJ1-1; D not certain. This CDR3 comprises 13 residues. CDR1 is LNHDA, CDR2 SQIVND, per germline (reference sequence). V was cut by 9 bases and J by 5 bases, with 16 bases left in between. CDR3 DNA: TGTGCCAGCAGCTTTGGGGTCAGAACTGAAGCTTTCTTT. Translated: CASSFGVRTEAFF.

CDR3: CACDSSYGYTF. For the CDR3, the DNA is TGTGCCTGTGATTCCAGCTATGGCTACACCTTC. This chain joins TRBV30 and TRBJ1-2, with D unclear. The CDR3 runs 11 residues. Germline V gives CDR1 GTSNPN, CDR2 SVGIG (reference sequence). Between the trimmed V and J ends, which lost 6 bases and 4 bases, there was a span of 9 bases.

This clone was counted once. The chain couples TRBV11-2 to TRBJ2-7, with TRBD2 identical over 9 bases. CDR1 and CDR2 from the germline V gene are SGHAT and FQNNGV. V lost 5 bases to trimming and J lost 4 bases; unmatched junction nucleotides: 12. CDR3 length: 16 residues. CDR3 region: CASSLHPGLAAYEQYF. In nucleotides, the CDR3 is TGTGCCAGCAGCCTCCATCCGGGACTAGCCGCGTACGAGCAGTACTTC.

This rearrangement joins TRBV25-1 to TRBJ2-6; no clear D gene. This CDR3 region has 13 residues. V was clipped by 6 bases and J by 1 base, with 4 bases between them. Germline lookup yields CDR1 MGHDK and CDR2 SYGVNS. CDR3 DNA: TGTGCCAGCAGACCGTCTGGGGCCAACGTCCTGACTTTC. It translates to CASRPSGANVLTF.

The V call is TRBV21-1, the J call TRBJ2-2. TRBV21-1 has pseudogene status. The CDR3 contains 14 residues. The CDR3 sequence is CASSKELGTGELFF. The CDR3 nucleotides read TGTGCCAGCAGCAAAGAACTTGGGACCGGGGAGCTGTTTTTT.

This sequence joins TRBV29-1 and TRBJ1-2; D gene uncertain. Trimming removed 2 bases from V and 4 bases from J, with 8 bases in between. CDR1 is SQVTM, CDR2 ANQGSEA, per germline. The CDR3 is 12 residues long. The CDR3 coding sequence is TGCAGCGTTGAAAGAGGGTCCTATGGCTACACCTTC. It specifies CSVERGSYGYTF. Variable domain in full (rest from reference TRBV29-1 and TRBJ1-2): SAVISQKPSRDICQRGTSLTIQCQVDSQVTMMFWYRQQPGQSLTLIATANQGSEATYESGFVIDKFPISRPNLTFSTLTVSNMSPEDSSIYLCSVERGSYGYTFGSGTRLTVV.

By its share, this clone is medium-sized. The chain links TRBV9 to TRBJ2-2; D is uncertain. Germline-derived CDR1 and CDR2 are SGDLS and YYNGEE. V lost 6 bases and J 0 bases, leaving 6 bases between the germline ends. CDR3 size: 13 residues. This CDR3 is CASTPTNTGELFF. CDR3 bases: TGTGCCAGCACCCCTACGAACACCGGGGAGCTGTTTTTT.

This clone came up once. The chain employs TRBV11-2 and TRBJ2-1, with D unclear. The germline V gene has CDR1 SGHAT and CDR2 FQNNGV. CDR3 size: 14 residues. V gave up 0 bases and J gave up 0 bases, with 3 bases separating them. CDR3 sequence: CASSLESSYNEQFF. As DNA, the CDR3 is TGTGCCAGCAGCTTAGAGAGCTCCTACAATGAGCAGTTCTTC.

The chain recombines TRBV18 with TRBJ2-5, with a weak D call TRBD2 (7 bases). V was shortened by 0 bases and J by 4 bases, with 12 bases between the two germline ends. Germline V gene data show CDR1 as KGHSH and CDR2 as LQKENI. This CDR3 region has 15 residues. CDR3 sequence reads: CASSPPTGRGETQYF. CDR3 DNA sequence: TGTGCCAGCTCACCACCCACAGGGAGGGGAGAGACCCAGTACTTC.

The chain links TRBV4-3 to TRBJ2-7, with 9 bases that match TRBD1. Germline CDR1 is LGHNA and CDR2 is YSLEER. J lost 5 bases, V lost 3 bases, and 11 bases had no gene match. The CDR3 has 16 amino acids. CDR3 protein: CASSQGLDRGIDEQYF. The CDR3, as DNA: TGCGCCAGCAGCCAGGGCCTGGACAGGGGCATAGACGAGCAGTACTTC.

The chain has TRBV19 and TRBJ1-2, with a weak D call TRBD1 (5 bases). The CDR3 contains 16 residues. From germline, CDR1 is LNHDA and CDR2 SQIVND (reference sequence). V dropped 4 bases and J dropped 4 bases, with 19 bases sitting between them. DNA for the CDR3: TGTGCCAGTAGTACCAGTCCCGGGACTAAATTCTATGGCTACACCTTC. Its protein is CASSTSPGTKFYGYTF.

The rearrangement joins TRBV7-6 to TRBJ2-3; either TRBD1 or TRBD2 may fit D (5 bases each). Germline CDR1 is SGHVS and CDR2 is FNYEAQ. The CDR3 loop spans 15 amino acids. V shed 2 bases and J shed 4 bases, with 13 bases lying between them. For the CDR3, the DNA is TGTGCCAGCAGCTTATCCGACGGGGCGGCAGATACGCAGTATTTT. This translates into CASSLSDGAADTQYF. Using reference TRBV7-6 and TRBJ2-3 for the parts outside the CDR3, the full variable domain is GAGVSQSPRYKVTKRGQDVALRCDPISGHVSLYWYRQALGQGPEFLTYFNYEAQQDKSGLPNDRFSAERPEGSISTLTIQRTEQRDSAMYRCASSLSDGAADTQYFGPGTRLTVL.